This is a list of T cell receptor beta chains from one sample in a study of T cells after yellow fever vaccination. MiXCR, applied by TCRdb to the 5' RACE reads, yields one record per CDR3 protein. The sample lists about 370,000 distinct CDR3 sequences, 11% seen once, with less than 20% in the top ten. The source material was PBMCs, sampled on the day of the first yellow fever vaccination. Every receptor here comes from a man aged 18 to 35 who received the YFV17D yellow fever vaccine. The CDR3 runs from the conserved cysteine through the conserved F or W. Each record gives: V gene, CDR3 protein.

V: TRBV24-1; CDR3: CATSDSMKQGEQFF
V: TRBV7-8; CDR3: CASSLMGQFNEKLFF
V: TRBV9; CDR3: CASSEGSYYEQYF
V: TRBV2; CDR3: CASSPDPAGYNEQFF
V: TRBV5-1; CDR3: CASSSSGGVINEQFF
V: TRBV20-1; CDR3: CSARERDRGYEQYF
V: TRBV4-1; CDR3: CASGDRTYNSPLHF
V: TRBV14; CDR3: CASSPGTPYNEQFF
V: TRBV5-1; CDR3: CASSLAGTGQGDTQYF
V: TRBV12-3/TRBV12-4; CDR3: CASSLSGLPEEQYF
V: TRBV10-3; CDR3: CAIASQESTDTQYF
V: TRBV5-1; CDR3: CASSLVPAIQETQYF
V: TRBV12-3/TRBV12-4; CDR3: CASSPHPSGSEQFF
V: TRBV5-1; CDR3: CASNPDLAKNIQYF
V: TRBV28; CDR3: CASSLGRSREQFF
V: TRBV20-1; CDR3: CSARDISGTESHEQYF
V: TRBV18; CDR3: CASSPKTDEKLFF
V: TRBV5-1; CDR3: CASSESQSNIQYF
V: TRBV11-2; CDR3: CASSSRGSGGDRTQYF
V: TRBV12-3/TRBV12-4; CDR3: CASSFVLGGPPDTQYF
V: TRBV12-3/TRBV12-4; CDR3: CASTTFGGGHTDTQYF
V: TRBV6-2/TRBV6-3; CDR3: CASSYGGGYEQFF
V: TRBV5-1; CDR3: CASTGGRPQHF
V: TRBV9; CDR3: CASSVSSGGADSEQYF
V: TRBV6-5; CDR3: CASTLNREGNQPQHF
V: TRBV20-1; CDR3: CSASSHGGGTEAFF
V: TRBV6-1; CDR3: CASTRDRARLNYGYTF
V: TRBV4-3; CDR3: CASSQESPSTDTQYF
V: TRBV20-1; CDR3: CSARDRTGSNSPLHF
V: TRBV7-2; CDR3: CASSQDKGPYGYTF
V: TRBV2; CDR3: CASSTPVTGATSYEQYF
V: TRBV6-6; CDR3: CASGDKDITEAFF
V: TRBV7-2; CDR3: CASRGGGEAFF